Sequencing of this T cell receptor beta chain was carried out in a study of shared clonotypes between healthy human individuals. Sequencing was performed with immunoSEQ multiplex PCR; in TCRdb, only in-frame clones are kept and a portion is missing. The table includes about 380,000 clones, about 96% detected once. The CDR3 is 13 amino acids. The V gene lost 7 bases and the J gene lost 7 bases, with 16 bases spanning the gap. Germline V gene lookup returns CDR1 LNHNV and CDR2 YYDKDF (reference sequence). The sample was memory CD8+ T cells sorted from blood. The subset here: CD45RO+ cells pooled with CCR7-negative TemRA cells. The sequence was obtained from a man in his thirties or forties in good health. The rearrangement uses TRBV15 and TRBJ2-5, with a possible D match to TRBD2 (5 bases). The DNA for the CDR3 is TGTGCCACCAAGGGTGCCGGGAAGGGGACCCAGTACTTC. The encoded protein is CATKGAGKGTQYF. The full variable domain, completed using reference TRBV15 and TRBJ2-5, is DAMVIQNPRYQVTQFGKPVTLSCSQTLNHNVMYWYQQKSSQAPKLLFHYYDKDFNNEADTPDNFQSRRPNTSFCFLDIRSPGLGDTAMYLCATKGAGKGTQYFGPGTRLLVL.